This is a list of T cell receptor beta chains from one sample in a study of T cell responses to AZD1222 COVID-19 vaccine. Libraries were prepared by immunoSEQ multiplex PCR; TCRdb keeps only in-frame clonotypes and omits some of them. Of about 59,000 clones in the sample, about 79% were seen once. The sequencing used peripheral blood, collected on day 0 of AZD1222 vaccination. These receptors originate from an adult in good health. Both conserved end residues are part of each CDR3. D genes are given only for firm matches. The listing skips clone size in some rows; elsewhere it reads once, few, many or a size class.

abundance: .
d_gene: .
j_gene: TRBJ1-5
v_gene: TRBV27
CDR3nt: TGTGCCAGCAGTTTACAGGAGGATCAGCCCCAGCATTTT
CDR3aa: CASSLQEDQPQHF

abundance: .
d_gene: .
j_gene: TRBJ2-3
v_gene: TRBV29-1
CDR3nt: TGCAGCGTTGGGCTCACAGATACGCAGTATTTT
CDR3aa: CSVGLTDTQYF

abundance: .
d_gene: TRBD1
j_gene: TRBJ2-2
v_gene: TRBV5-1
CDR3nt: TGCGCCAGCCGGGACAGTCCGAGCACCGGGGAGCTGTTTTTT
CDR3aa: CASRDSPSTGELFF

abundance: .
d_gene: .
j_gene: TRBJ2-1
v_gene: TRBV11-2
CDR3nt: TGTGCCAGCAGCTTAGAGAGACTAGATCACAATGAGCAGTTCTTC
CDR3aa: CASSLERLDHNEQFF

abundance: .
d_gene: .
j_gene: TRBJ1-3
v_gene: TRBV28
CDR3nt: TGTGCCAGCAGCGAGCATAGGAACACCATATATTTT
CDR3aa: CASSEHRNTIYF

abundance: .
d_gene: .
j_gene: TRBJ2-3
v_gene: TRBV6-6
CDR3nt: TGTGCCAGCAGATCTATAACAGTAGACACAGATACGCAGTATTTT
CDR3aa: CASRSITVDTDTQYF

abundance: .
d_gene: TRBD1
j_gene: TRBJ1-1
v_gene: TRBV29-1
CDR3nt: TGCAGCGTTGAGGGTACAGGGGGCAGGGACACTGAAGCTTTCTTT
CDR3aa: CSVEGTGGRDTEAFF

abundance: once
d_gene: TRBD2
j_gene: TRBJ2-7
v_gene: TRBV11-1
CDR3nt: TGTGCCAGCAGTCGGGGGGCTAGCGGGACATACGAGCAGTACTTC
CDR3aa: CASSRGASGTYEQYF

abundance: .
d_gene: .
j_gene: TRBJ2-1
v_gene: TRBV15
CDR3nt: TGTGCCACCAGCAGAGACCTCCAGGGTGAGCAGTTCTTC
CDR3aa: CATSRDLQGEQFF

abundance: .
d_gene: TRBD2
j_gene: TRBJ2-3
v_gene: TRBV18
CDR3nt: TGTGCCAGCTCACACTCGGCGGGAGTCTGGGGCACAGATACGCAGTATTTT
CDR3aa: CASSHSAGVWGTDTQYF

abundance: .
d_gene: .
j_gene: TRBJ1-3
v_gene: TRBV12-3/TRBV12-4
CDR3nt: TGTGCCAGCAGGCCTTCTTGGGGAAACACCATATATTTT
CDR3aa: CASRPSWGNTIYF

abundance: .
d_gene: TRBD2
j_gene: TRBJ2-3
v_gene: TRBV18
CDR3nt: TGTGCCAGCTCACCTCGGGCGGGAGAGAATACGCAGTATTTT
CDR3aa: CASSPRAGENTQYF

abundance: .
d_gene: .
j_gene: TRBJ2-2
v_gene: TRBV6-2/TRBV6-3
CDR3nt: TGTGCCAGCAGTTACTCGGCGCTAAAGAACACCGGGGAGCTGTTTTTT
CDR3aa: CASSYSALKNTGELFF

abundance: .
d_gene: TRBD1
j_gene: TRBJ1-4
v_gene: TRBV18
CDR3nt: TGTGCCAGCTCACCAGGGACAGGGGATGAAAAACTGTTTTTT
CDR3aa: CASSPGTGDEKLFF

abundance: .
d_gene: .
j_gene: TRBJ2-3
v_gene: TRBV20-1
CDR3nt: TGCAGTGCTAGAGGATCCTTTACGCAGTATTTT
CDR3aa: CSARGSFTQYF

abundance: .
d_gene: TRBD1
j_gene: TRBJ2-1
v_gene: TRBV18
CDR3nt: TGTGCCAGCTCACCTACAGACAGGGACAAACCGCAGTTCTTC
CDR3aa: CASSPTDRDKPQFF

abundance: .
d_gene: .
j_gene: TRBJ1-3
v_gene: TRBV4-1
CDR3nt: TGCGCCAGCAGCCAAGGGTGGATTTTCAGCTCTGGAAACACCATATATTTT
CDR3aa: CASSQGWIFSSGNTIYF

abundance: .
d_gene: .
j_gene: TRBJ2-1
v_gene: TRBV6-5
CDR3nt: TGTGCCAGCAGTTACTACCAACAGCGGCAGGGCGAGCAGTTCTTC
CDR3aa: CASSYYQQRQGEQFF

abundance: .
d_gene: .
j_gene: TRBJ2-5
v_gene: TRBV28
CDR3nt: TGTGCCAGCAGTCCCAGGGGAGAGACCCAGTACTTC
CDR3aa: CASSPRGETQYF

abundance: .
d_gene: TRBD2
j_gene: TRBJ2-1
v_gene: TRBV7-3
CDR3nt: TGTGCCAGCAGCCCCCGGACTAGCGATTCCTACAATGAGCAGTTCTTC
CDR3aa: CASSPRTSDSYNEQFF

abundance: .
d_gene: TRBD1
j_gene: TRBJ1-2
v_gene: TRBV12-3/TRBV12-4
CDR3nt: TGTGCCAGCAGCAGGGGGTCCCCCTATGGCTACACCTTC
CDR3aa: CASSRGSPYGYTF

abundance: few
d_gene: .
j_gene: TRBJ1-6
v_gene: TRBV28
CDR3nt: TGTGCCAGCAGTCTCCAGGACAGAGATTCACCCCTCCACTTT
CDR3aa: CASSLQDRDSPLHF

abundance: .
d_gene: .
j_gene: TRBJ1-1
v_gene: TRBV2
CDR3nt: TGTGCCAGCAGTGAGGAGCAGGGTGGCACTGAAGCTTTCTTT
CDR3aa: CASSEEQGGTEAFF

abundance: .
d_gene: .
j_gene: TRBJ1-1
v_gene: TRBV4-1
CDR3nt: TGCGCCAGCAGCCAAGGCCGGGGCAGGCGGAACACTGAAGCTTTCTTT
CDR3aa: CASSQGRGRRNTEAFF

abundance: .
d_gene: .
j_gene: TRBJ2-3
v_gene: TRBV24-1
CDR3nt: TGTGCCACCAGGTTAGGGGGCACAGATACGCAGTATTTT
CDR3aa: CATRLGGTDTQYF

abundance: .
d_gene: TRBD1
j_gene: TRBJ1-5
v_gene: TRBV19
CDR3nt: TGTGCCAGTAGTACCCAGGGGGGGGTGAGGCAGCCCCAGCATTTT
CDR3aa: CASSTQGGVRQPQHF

abundance: once
d_gene: .
j_gene: TRBJ2-3
v_gene: TRBV6-5
CDR3nt: TGTGCCAGCAGTTCCGGACTTTTGCGCACAGATACGCAGTATTTT
CDR3aa: CASSSGLLRTDTQYF

abundance: .
d_gene: TRBD1
j_gene: TRBJ1-6
v_gene: TRBV4-3
CDR3nt: TGCGCCAGCAGCCACGGACAGGGAAATTCACCCCTCCACTTT
CDR3aa: CASSHGQGNSPLHF

abundance: .
d_gene: TRBD1
j_gene: TRBJ2-1
v_gene: TRBV10-3
CDR3nt: TGTGCCATCACCACCCCGGGGTACAGGGGGCTTCGCGGGGAATCCTACAATGAGCAGTTCTTC
CDR3aa: CAITTPGYRGLRGESYNEQFF

abundance: .
d_gene: TRBD2
j_gene: TRBJ2-2
v_gene: TRBV11-2
CDR3nt: TGTGCCAGCAGCCGATCGGGACTAGCGGGAGGTGGCGGGGAGCTGTTTTTT
CDR3aa: CASSRSGLAGGGGELFF

abundance: .
d_gene: .
j_gene: TRBJ1-6
v_gene: TRBV6-6
CDR3nt: TGTGCCAGCAGTTTAGGGACGTTTAATTCACCCCTCCACTTT
CDR3aa: CASSLGTFNSPLHF

abundance: .
d_gene: TRBD1
j_gene: TRBJ2-3
v_gene: TRBV7-8
CDR3nt: TGTGCCAGCAGCTTCGCCGCTGGACAGGGGATAGATACGCAGTATTTT
CDR3aa: CASSFAAGQGIDTQYF

abundance: few
d_gene: .
j_gene: TRBJ1-3
v_gene: TRBV7-9
CDR3nt: TGTGCCAGCAGCTTGTGGACAGACGTCTCTGGAAACACCATATATTTT
CDR3aa: CASSLWTDVSGNTIYF

abundance: .
d_gene: .
j_gene: TRBJ1-1
v_gene: TRBV18
CDR3nt: TGTGCCAGCTCACCACAGAACGGTCAGAACACTGAAGCTTTCTTT
CDR3aa: CASSPQNGQNTEAFF

abundance: .
d_gene: .
j_gene: TRBJ2-1
v_gene: TRBV7-2
CDR3nt: TGTGCCAGCAGCACCCTTTCGACTCGGTCCTACAATGAGCAGTTCTTC
CDR3aa: CASSTLSTRSYNEQFF

abundance: .
d_gene: TRBD1
j_gene: TRBJ1-1
v_gene: TRBV3-1/TRBV3-2
CDR3nt: TGTGCCAGCAGCCAAGATCTTGGGACAGTTTACACTGAAGCTTTCTTT
CDR3aa: CASSQDLGTVYTEAFF

abundance: .
d_gene: .
j_gene: TRBJ1-4
v_gene: TRBV9
CDR3nt: TGTGCCAGCAGTAGCTCTGGTAATGAAAAACTGTTTTTT
CDR3aa: CASSSSGNEKLFF

abundance: .
d_gene: TRBD2
j_gene: TRBJ2-1
v_gene: TRBV15
CDR3nt: TGTGCCACCAGCAGAGTCGCTAGCGGTAGCAACGAGCAGTTCTTC
CDR3aa: CATSRVASGSNEQFF

abundance: .
d_gene: .
j_gene: TRBJ1-1
v_gene: TRBV7-3
CDR3nt: TGTGCCAGCAGTGTCAGGGTCCGGGAGCGAGCTTTCTTT
CDR3aa: CASSVRVRERAFF